This T cell receptor (beta chain) was documented in a study of shared clonotypes between healthy human individuals. Study findings and constraints: Across a handful of donors, naive CD4 shared 5% to 6.5%, naive CD8 about 3.2%, memory CD4 2.3%, memory CD8 around 0.42%. Since donors were few, the genetic and exposure-history diversity represented was limited.

CDR3 length equals 14 residues. V lost 0 bases to trimming and J lost 0 bases, with 5 bases between them. Germline loops: CDR1 SGHRS, CDR2 YFSETQ. The run depth of the assay was deep. Profiling relied on immunoSEQ multiplex PCR, and the TCRdb table lists in-frame clones only, not all of them. The top ten clones hold 0.37% of a sample with a few million clones, roughly 92% of them seen once. Of note for this clone: The antigen remains undetermined. This specimen includes other DNA sequences encoding the same CDR3.

Sequencing was performed on naive CD4+ T cells from PBMCs. The subset is: CD45RA+ positively selected. The gene calls are TRBV5-1 and TRBJ2-3; no clear D gene. The source is a man between 18 and 29 years old in good health. Some clones in this sample may be carry-over from other donors' samples. CDR3 sequence reads: CASSLVRSTDTQYF. The CDR3 nucleotides are TGCGCCAGCAGCTTGGTACGGAGCACAGATACGCAGTATTTT.